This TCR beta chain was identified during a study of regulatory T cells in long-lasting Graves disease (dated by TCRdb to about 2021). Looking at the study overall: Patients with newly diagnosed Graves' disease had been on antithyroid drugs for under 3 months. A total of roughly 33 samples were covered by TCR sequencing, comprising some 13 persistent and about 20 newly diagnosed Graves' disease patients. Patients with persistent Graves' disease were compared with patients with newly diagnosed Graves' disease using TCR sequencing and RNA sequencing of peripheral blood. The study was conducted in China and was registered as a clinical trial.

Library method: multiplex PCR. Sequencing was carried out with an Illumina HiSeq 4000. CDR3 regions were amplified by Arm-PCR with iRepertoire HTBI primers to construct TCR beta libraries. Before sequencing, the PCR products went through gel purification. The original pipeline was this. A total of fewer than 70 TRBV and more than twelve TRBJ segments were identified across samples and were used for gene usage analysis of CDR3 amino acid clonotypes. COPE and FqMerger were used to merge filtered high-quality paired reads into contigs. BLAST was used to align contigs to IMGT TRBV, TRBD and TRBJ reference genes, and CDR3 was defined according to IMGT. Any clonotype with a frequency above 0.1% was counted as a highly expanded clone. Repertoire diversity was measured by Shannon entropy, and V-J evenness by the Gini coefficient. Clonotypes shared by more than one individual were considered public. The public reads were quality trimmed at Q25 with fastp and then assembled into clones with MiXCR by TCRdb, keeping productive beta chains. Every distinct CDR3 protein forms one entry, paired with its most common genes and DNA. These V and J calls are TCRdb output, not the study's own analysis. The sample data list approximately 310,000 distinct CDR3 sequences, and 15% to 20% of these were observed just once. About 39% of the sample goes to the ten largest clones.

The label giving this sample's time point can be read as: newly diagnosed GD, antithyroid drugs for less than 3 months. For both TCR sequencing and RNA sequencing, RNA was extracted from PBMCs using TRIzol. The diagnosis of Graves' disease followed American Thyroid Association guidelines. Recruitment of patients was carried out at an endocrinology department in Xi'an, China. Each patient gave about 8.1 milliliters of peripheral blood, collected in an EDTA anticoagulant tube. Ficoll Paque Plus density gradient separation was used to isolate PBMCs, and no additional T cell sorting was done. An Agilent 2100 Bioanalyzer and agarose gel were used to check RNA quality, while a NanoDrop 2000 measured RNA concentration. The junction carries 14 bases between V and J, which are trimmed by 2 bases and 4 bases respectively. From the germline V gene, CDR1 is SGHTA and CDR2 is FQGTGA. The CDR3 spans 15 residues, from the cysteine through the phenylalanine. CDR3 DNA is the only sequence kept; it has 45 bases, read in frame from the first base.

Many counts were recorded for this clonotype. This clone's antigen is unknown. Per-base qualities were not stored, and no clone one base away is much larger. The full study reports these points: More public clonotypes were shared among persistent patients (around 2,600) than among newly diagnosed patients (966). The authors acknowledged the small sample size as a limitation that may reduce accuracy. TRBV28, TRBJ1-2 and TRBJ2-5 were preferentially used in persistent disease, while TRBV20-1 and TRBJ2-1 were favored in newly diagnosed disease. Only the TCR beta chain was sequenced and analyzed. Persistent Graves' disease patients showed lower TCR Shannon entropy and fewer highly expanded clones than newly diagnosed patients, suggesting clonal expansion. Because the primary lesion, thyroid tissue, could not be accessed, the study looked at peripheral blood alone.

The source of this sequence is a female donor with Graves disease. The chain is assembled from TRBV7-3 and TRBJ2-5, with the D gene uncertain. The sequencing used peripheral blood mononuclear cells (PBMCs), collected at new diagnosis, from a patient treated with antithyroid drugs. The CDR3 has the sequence CASSLGLMVGETQYF. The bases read TGTGCCAGCAGCTTAGGGCTGATGGTTGGAGAGACCCAGTACTTC.